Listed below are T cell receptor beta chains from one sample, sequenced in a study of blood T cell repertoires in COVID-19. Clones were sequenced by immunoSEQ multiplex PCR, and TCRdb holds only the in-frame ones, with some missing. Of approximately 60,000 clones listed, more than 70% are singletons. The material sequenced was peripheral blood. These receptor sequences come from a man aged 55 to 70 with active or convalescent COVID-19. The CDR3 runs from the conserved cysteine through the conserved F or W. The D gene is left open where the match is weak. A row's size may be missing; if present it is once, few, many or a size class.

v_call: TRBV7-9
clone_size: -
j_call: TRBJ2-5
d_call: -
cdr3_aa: CASSYTSPQTQYF
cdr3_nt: TGTGCCAGCAGCTACACCTCCCCTCAGACCCAGTACTTC

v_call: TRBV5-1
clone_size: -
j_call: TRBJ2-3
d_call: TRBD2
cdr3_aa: CASSQGLAGGPRDTQYF
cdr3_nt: TGCGCCAGCAGCCAAGGACTAGCGGGAGGGCCCAGAGATACGCAGTATTTT

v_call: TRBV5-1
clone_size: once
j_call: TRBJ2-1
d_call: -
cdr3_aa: CASSLGAGAYNEQFF
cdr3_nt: TGCGCCAGCAGCTTGGGAGCGGGCGCCTACAATGAGCAGTTCTTC

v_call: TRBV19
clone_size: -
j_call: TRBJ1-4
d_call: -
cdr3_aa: CASSPRALNEKLFF
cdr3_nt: TGTGCCAGTAGTCCCAGGGCTTTGAATGAAAAACTGTTTTTT

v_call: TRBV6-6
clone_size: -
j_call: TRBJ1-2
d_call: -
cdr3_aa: CASSYSAGGYGYTF
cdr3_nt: TGTGCCAGCAGTTACTCGGCAGGAGGCTATGGCTACACCTTC

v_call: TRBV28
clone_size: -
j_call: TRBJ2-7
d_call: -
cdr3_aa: CASSFSFTANPIQQYF
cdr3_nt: TGTGCCAGCAGCTTTTCCTTCACTGCCAACCCAATCCAGCAGTACTTC

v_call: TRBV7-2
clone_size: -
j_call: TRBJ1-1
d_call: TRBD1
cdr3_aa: CASSLAGGALIEAFF
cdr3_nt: TGTGCCAGCAGCTTAGCAGGGGGCGCACTGATAGAAGCTTTCTTT

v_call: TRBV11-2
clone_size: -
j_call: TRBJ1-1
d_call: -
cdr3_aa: CASSPDTMNTEAFF
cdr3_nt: TGTGCCAGCAGCCCGGACACCATGAACACTGAAGCTTTCTTT

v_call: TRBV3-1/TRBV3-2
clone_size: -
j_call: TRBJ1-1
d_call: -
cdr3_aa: CASSPRASANTEAFF
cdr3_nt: TGTGCCAGCAGCCCGCGGGCATCAGCGAACACTGAAGCTTTCTTT

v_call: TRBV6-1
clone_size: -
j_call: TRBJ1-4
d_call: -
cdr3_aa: CASSENGGLKLFF
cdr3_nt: TGTGCCAGCAGTGAAAACGGCGGGTTAAAACTGTTTTTT

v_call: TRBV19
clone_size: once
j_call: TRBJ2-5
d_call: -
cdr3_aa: CASSPMRGTQKETQYF
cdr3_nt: TGTGCCAGTAGTCCAATGCGGGGTACGCAGAAAGAGACCCAGTACTTC

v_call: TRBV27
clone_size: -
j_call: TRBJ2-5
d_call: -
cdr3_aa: CASSLYLQETQYF
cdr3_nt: TGTGCCAGCAGTTTATATCTTCAAGAGACCCAGTACTTC

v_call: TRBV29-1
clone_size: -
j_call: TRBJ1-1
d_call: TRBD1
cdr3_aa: CSVPAQGVLNTEAFF
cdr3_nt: TGCAGCGTGCCAGCACAGGGGGTGTTAAACACTGAAGCTTTCTTT

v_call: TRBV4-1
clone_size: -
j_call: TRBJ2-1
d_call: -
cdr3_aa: CASSQEGGSSYNEQFF
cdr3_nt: TGCGCCAGCAGCCAAGAAGGGGGAAGCTCCTACAATGAGCAGTTCTTC

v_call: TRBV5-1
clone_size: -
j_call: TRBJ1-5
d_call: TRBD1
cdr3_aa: CASSLDRAADQPQHF
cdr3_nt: TGCGCCAGCAGCCTTGACAGGGCGGCTGATCAGCCCCAGCATTTT

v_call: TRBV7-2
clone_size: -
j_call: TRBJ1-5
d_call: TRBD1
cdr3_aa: CASSPGGPSNQPQHF
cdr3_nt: TGTGCCAGCAGCCCAGGGGGCCCTAGCAATCAGCCCCAGCATTTT

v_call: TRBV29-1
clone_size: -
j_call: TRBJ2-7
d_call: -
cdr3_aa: CSVSQVYEQYF
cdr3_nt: TGCAGCGTTTCACAGGTCTACGAGCAGTACTTC